This T cell receptor (beta chain) was retrieved from a study of shared clonotypes between healthy human individuals. Whole-study findings and limits: Generally, estimated richness proved larger in naive subsets than it did in memory subsets. Unshared clonotypes carried lower generation probabilities than those common to all four donors. The study's rarefaction showed incomplete sorted-subset sequencing despite large depth.

Only in-frame clones appear in the TCRdb table, and some are missing; sequencing was by immunoSEQ multiplex PCR. The table has some 2 million clones, about 95% seen once. This clone is a singleton in its sample. Its specificity is unknown. The CDR3 covers 13 residues. Per germline, CDR1 SGHRS and CDR2 YFSETQ. V lost 7 bases and J 3 bases, leaving 12 bases between the germline ends. V gene TRBV5-1 combines with J gene TRBJ2-3, with D tentatively TRBD1 (5 bases). This TCR came from a man between 18 and 29 years old in good health. Sequenced material: naive CD4+ T cells sorted from blood. Stated subset: CD45RA+ positively selected. DNA for the CDR3: TGCGCCAGCCGTGGACAAGAAACAGATACGCAGTATTTT. Residues: CASRGQETDTQYF. Full variable domain (rest looked up from reference TRBV5-1 and TRBJ2-3): KAGVTQTPRYLIKTRGQQVTLSCSPISGHRSVSWYQQTPGQGLQFLFEYFSETQRNKGNFPGRFSGRQFSNSRSEMNVSTLELGDSALYLCASRGQETDTQYFGPGTRLTVL.